These T cell receptor beta chains were read from a single sample in a study of cytomegalovirus exposure and HLA in healthy donors. The repertoire was sequenced with immunoSEQ multiplex PCR; TCRdb's copy has only in-frame clones and lacks some. Of about 180,000 clones in the sample, about four fifths are singletons; the top ten hold 1%. Sequencing was performed on PBMCs. Every receptor here comes from a woman aged 45-60 years in good health and CMV-seropositive. Each CDR3 is given with its conserved first and last residue. Fields, in order: D gene, J gene, clone size, V gene, CDR3 DNA, CDR3 protein. A D gene is named only where the DNA matches it firmly. Not all rows give a size; the values are once, few, many and, for expanded clones, a class.

d_call: -
j_call: TRBJ1-1
clone_size: -
v_call: TRBV7-9
cdr3_nt: TGTGCCAGCAGCTCCCCTGGGGCCAGGTTGAACACTGAAGCTTTCTTT
cdr3_aa: CASSSPGARLNTEAFF

d_call: TRBD1
j_call: TRBJ1-2
clone_size: -
v_call: TRBV7-2
cdr3_nt: TGTGCCAGCAGCTTAACACCGACAGGGGTGGCTGGCTACACCTTC
cdr3_aa: CASSLTPTGVAGYTF

d_call: -
j_call: TRBJ2-3
clone_size: -
v_call: TRBV18
cdr3_nt: TGTGCCAGCTCGCCCAAGGAACTGAGAGGGACAGATACGCAGTATTTT
cdr3_aa: CASSPKELRGTDTQYF

d_call: -
j_call: TRBJ1-2
clone_size: -
v_call: TRBV19
cdr3_nt: TGTGCCAGTAGTAGGCCAGTTCATAACTATGGCTACACCTTC
cdr3_aa: CASSRPVHNYGYTF

d_call: -
j_call: TRBJ2-3
clone_size: few
v_call: TRBV28
cdr3_nt: TGTGCCAGCACTGAGAGCACAGATACGCAGTATTTT
cdr3_aa: CASTESTDTQYF

d_call: -
j_call: TRBJ2-7
clone_size: -
v_call: TRBV4-1
cdr3_nt: TGCGCCAGCAGCAACCCTTTGAGGGGGAAGGGGTACGAGCAGTACTTC
cdr3_aa: CASSNPLRGKGYEQYF

d_call: -
j_call: TRBJ1-1
clone_size: -
v_call: TRBV7-2
cdr3_nt: TGTGCCAGCAGCTTCATGAACACTGAAGCTTTCTTT
cdr3_aa: CASSFMNTEAFF

d_call: -
j_call: TRBJ1-2
clone_size: few
v_call: TRBV4-3
cdr3_nt: TGCGCCAGCAGCGAAACAGGGTTTTCTTCCTATGGCTACACCTTC
cdr3_aa: CASSETGFSSYGYTF

d_call: -
j_call: TRBJ2-7
clone_size: few
v_call: TRBV28
cdr3_nt: TGTGCCAGCAGTTTCGGTGGTTCCTTCGAGCAGTACTTC
cdr3_aa: CASSFGGSFEQYF

d_call: -
j_call: TRBJ1-6
clone_size: -
v_call: TRBV5-1
cdr3_nt: TGCGCCAGCAGCTTGGCATTAGGGGTTGGTAATTCACCCCTCCACTTT
cdr3_aa: CASSLALGVGNSPLHF

d_call: TRBD1
j_call: TRBJ2-7
clone_size: few
v_call: TRBV9
cdr3_nt: TGTGCCAGCAGCCCTTACGGAGGGGACAGGAGCTCCTACGAGCAGTACTTC
cdr3_aa: CASSPYGGDRSSYEQYF

d_call: -
j_call: TRBJ1-2
clone_size: -
v_call: TRBV27
cdr3_nt: TGTGCCAGCAGTTTAACTACGGTGGCAGACTATGGCTACACCTTC
cdr3_aa: CASSLTTVADYGYTF

d_call: -
j_call: TRBJ2-7
clone_size: few
v_call: TRBV5-1
cdr3_nt: TGCGCCAGCAGCGCCCGGGGATCTTTAGTCTACGAGCAGTACTTC
cdr3_aa: CASSARGSLVYEQYF

d_call: -
j_call: TRBJ2-1
clone_size: -
v_call: TRBV7-9
cdr3_nt: TGTGCCAGCTCCCACGGGGTGTGGTGGAATGAGCAGTTCTTC
cdr3_aa: CASSHGVWWNEQFF

d_call: -
j_call: TRBJ2-7
clone_size: -
v_call: TRBV28
cdr3_nt: TGTGCCAGCAGGGCTAGGTACGAGCAGTACTTC
cdr3_aa: CASRARYEQYF

d_call: -
j_call: TRBJ2-7
clone_size: -
v_call: TRBV30
cdr3_nt: TGTGCCTGGAGCCCGGGAATATACGAGCAGTACTTC
cdr3_aa: CAWSPGIYEQYF

d_call: TRBD1
j_call: TRBJ2-1
clone_size: few
v_call: TRBV4-3
cdr3_nt: TGCGCCAGCAGCCAAGGGTTACACAGGGGGCAGAATGAGCAGTTCTTC
cdr3_aa: CASSQGLHRGQNEQFF

d_call: TRBD1
j_call: TRBJ1-2
clone_size: -
v_call: TRBV2
cdr3_nt: TGTGCCAGCAGTGATCGGGGCAGGGGGGTCTATGGCTACACCTTC
cdr3_aa: CASSDRGRGVYGYTF

d_call: TRBD1
j_call: TRBJ1-2
clone_size: -
v_call: TRBV7-2
cdr3_nt: TGTGCCAGCAGCTTAATTGGAGGGGGCGACGGCTACACCTTC
cdr3_aa: CASSLIGGGDGYTF

d_call: -
j_call: TRBJ2-7
clone_size: few
v_call: TRBV9
cdr3_nt: TGTGCCAGCAGCGTGAGGGCCGGGCCCATCTACGAGCAGTACTTC
cdr3_aa: CASSVRAGPIYEQYF

d_call: -
j_call: TRBJ2-7
clone_size: -
v_call: TRBV27
cdr3_nt: TGTGCCAGTAAAATAAACTACGAGCAGTACTTC
cdr3_aa: CASKINYEQYF

d_call: TRBD1
j_call: TRBJ1-1
clone_size: once
v_call: TRBV7-2
cdr3_nt: TGTGCCAGCAGCTTCGACAGGGCAGTAAGAGCTTTCTTT
cdr3_aa: CASSFDRAVRAFF

d_call: TRBD1
j_call: TRBJ1-3
clone_size: few
v_call: TRBV18
cdr3_nt: TGTGCCAGCTCAGTCCGGACAGGGGGCTCGAAGGGAAACACCATATATTTT
cdr3_aa: CASSVRTGGSKGNTIYF

d_call: TRBD1
j_call: TRBJ1-2
clone_size: -
v_call: TRBV7-2
cdr3_nt: TGCGCCAGCAGCCGGGAAGGGACAGGGTCTAACTATGGCTACACCTTC
cdr3_aa: CASSREGTGSNYGYTF

d_call: -
j_call: TRBJ2-3
clone_size: -
v_call: TRBV9
cdr3_nt: TGTGCCAGCAGCTACGGGGGGCTGGGGACAGATACGCAGTATTTT
cdr3_aa: CASSYGGLGTDTQYF

d_call: -
j_call: TRBJ2-1
clone_size: few
v_call: TRBV11-2
cdr3_nt: TGTGCCAGCAGCTTAGATTTCCAGTACTATAATGAGCAGTTCTTC
cdr3_aa: CASSLDFQYYNEQFF

d_call: -
j_call: TRBJ2-7
clone_size: -
v_call: TRBV28
cdr3_nt: TGTGCCAGCAGCGTCCCCCCTTTAACCTACGAGCAGTACTTC
cdr3_aa: CASSVPPLTYEQYF

d_call: -
j_call: TRBJ2-7
clone_size: -
v_call: TRBV11-2
cdr3_nt: TGTGCCAGCAGCTTAGTGACGGGATCCTACGAGCAGTACTTC
cdr3_aa: CASSLVTGSYEQYF

d_call: -
j_call: TRBJ2-1
clone_size: -
v_call: TRBV11-3
cdr3_nt: TGTGCCAGCAGCCCGTCGCGCGCAGGGGGAGGCAATGAGCAGTTCTTC
cdr3_aa: CASSPSRAGGGNEQFF

d_call: TRBD1
j_call: TRBJ1-5
clone_size: -
v_call: TRBV4-3
cdr3_nt: TGCGCCAGCAGCCAAAACTTCGACAGGGGGGGTCAGCCCCAGCATTTT
cdr3_aa: CASSQNFDRGGQPQHF

d_call: -
j_call: TRBJ1-3
clone_size: -
v_call: TRBV9
cdr3_nt: TGTGCCAGCAGCGCCCAGGGGAGCTCTGGAAACACCATATATTTT
cdr3_aa: CASSAQGSSGNTIYF

d_call: TRBD1
j_call: TRBJ1-1
clone_size: -
v_call: TRBV15
cdr3_nt: TGTGCCACCAGCGGAGACAGGGGGACTGAAGCTTTCTTT
cdr3_aa: CATSGDRGTEAFF

d_call: -
j_call: TRBJ2-1
clone_size: -
v_call: TRBV2
cdr3_nt: TGTGCCAGCAGTGAAGACAGGAGATACTCCTACAATGAGCAGTTCTTC
cdr3_aa: CASSEDRRYSYNEQFF

d_call: -
j_call: TRBJ1-2
clone_size: -
v_call: TRBV18
cdr3_nt: TGTGCCAGCTCACCACCGTCTGAGCGGATTAACTATGGCTACACCTTC
cdr3_aa: CASSPPSERINYGYTF

d_call: -
j_call: TRBJ1-2
clone_size: once
v_call: TRBV7-2
cdr3_nt: TGTGCCAGCAGCCACAGGCTAGGTGAGGTTTCCAACTATGGCTACACCTTC
cdr3_aa: CASSHRLGEVSNYGYTF

d_call: TRBD1
j_call: TRBJ1-3
clone_size: -
v_call: TRBV18
cdr3_nt: TGTGCCAGCTCCCCGGGACAGATCAAACCCGGAAACACCATATATTTT
cdr3_aa: CASSPGQIKPGNTIYF

d_call: -
j_call: TRBJ1-5
clone_size: -
v_call: TRBV11-2
cdr3_nt: TGTGCCAGCAGCTTAACGGTAGGGGATAGCAATCAGCCCCAGCATTTT
cdr3_aa: CASSLTVGDSNQPQHF

d_call: -
j_call: TRBJ1-5
clone_size: -
v_call: TRBV2
cdr3_nt: TGTGCCAGCGGATACAGTAGCAATCAGCCCCAGCATTTT
cdr3_aa: CASGYSSNQPQHF

d_call: TRBD1
j_call: TRBJ1-1
clone_size: -
v_call: TRBV2
cdr3_nt: TGTGCCAGCAGGACCCCTAGGACAGGGGGCGAATTCATGAACACTGAAGCTTTCTTT
cdr3_aa: CASRTPRTGGEFMNTEAFF

d_call: -
j_call: TRBJ1-4
clone_size: -
v_call: TRBV16
cdr3_nt: TGTGCCAGCAGCCAAGGCCGCCAGGGTGAAAAACTGTTTTTT
cdr3_aa: CASSQGRQGEKLFF

d_call: -
j_call: TRBJ1-1
clone_size: -
v_call: TRBV7-3
cdr3_nt: TGTGCCAGCAGCTTAGAGGGTAACACTGAAGCTTTCTTT
cdr3_aa: CASSLEGNTEAFF

d_call: TRBD2
j_call: TRBJ2-5
clone_size: -
v_call: TRBV30
cdr3_nt: TGTGCCTGGAGTGTAGGGGCGACTAGCGGGAGGATCCGGGAGACCCAGTACTTC
cdr3_aa: CAWSVGATSGRIRETQYF

d_call: -
j_call: TRBJ1-2
clone_size: -
v_call: TRBV28
cdr3_nt: TGTGCCAGCAGTCTCCGAGCTAACTATGGCTACACCTTC
cdr3_aa: CASSLRANYGYTF

d_call: -
j_call: TRBJ1-2
clone_size: -
v_call: TRBV6-6
cdr3_nt: TGTGCCACTGCAAGTGGGGGGGGAAACTATGGCTACACCTTC
cdr3_aa: CATASGGGNYGYTF

d_call: TRBD1
j_call: TRBJ2-7
clone_size: -
v_call: TRBV19
cdr3_nt: TGTGCCAGTAGCCCCCCCGGGACAGGGACCTACGAGCAGTACTTC
cdr3_aa: CASSPPGTGTYEQYF

d_call: -
j_call: TRBJ1-4
clone_size: few
v_call: TRBV7-6
cdr3_nt: TGTGCCAGCAGCCAGACCTGGGCCAATGAAAAACTGTTTTTT
cdr3_aa: CASSQTWANEKLFF

d_call: -
j_call: TRBJ1-5
clone_size: few
v_call: TRBV2
cdr3_nt: TGTGCCAGCAGAATGGGGCCGAATCAGCCCCAGCATTTT
cdr3_aa: CASRMGPNQPQHF

d_call: -
j_call: TRBJ1-1
clone_size: -
v_call: TRBV9
cdr3_nt: TGTGCCAGCAGCGTATCTGTGTCTGCCAGCACTGAAGCTTTCTTT
cdr3_aa: CASSVSVSASTEAFF

d_call: TRBD2
j_call: TRBJ2-1
clone_size: -
v_call: TRBV6-5
cdr3_nt: TGTGCCAGCAGTTCTCTAGCGGGAGGAAATGAGCAGTTCTTC
cdr3_aa: CASSSLAGGNEQFF

d_call: -
j_call: TRBJ1-1
clone_size: few
v_call: TRBV5-6
cdr3_nt: TGTGCCAGCAGCTTGGACAGTGAAGCTTTCTTT
cdr3_aa: CASSLDSEAFF

d_call: TRBD2
j_call: TRBJ2-5
clone_size: -
v_call: TRBV4-1
cdr3_nt: TGCGCCAGCAGCCAAGGGGGTGGGAGCGGGGGAGTTTTGAAGACCCAGTACTTC
cdr3_aa: CASSQGGGSGGVLKTQYF

d_call: -
j_call: TRBJ1-6
clone_size: -
v_call: TRBV9
cdr3_nt: TGTGCCAGCAGCGTAGCTCCAAGGGAGTCAAATTCACCCCTCCACTTT
cdr3_aa: CASSVAPRESNSPLHF

d_call: TRBD1
j_call: TRBJ1-2
clone_size: few
v_call: TRBV9
cdr3_nt: TGTGCCAGCAGCACTCGGACAGGGGGAGGCTACACCTTC
cdr3_aa: CASSTRTGGGYTF